This record covers a single T cell receptor beta chain. Profiling relied on immunoSEQ multiplex PCR, and the TCRdb table lists in-frame clones only, not all of them. The sample yields about 200,000 clones, about 82% seen once. The data are from a study of blood T cell repertoires in COVID-19. Study details: In each case, the material was cDNA or gDNA derived from T cells, B-cell-depleted T cells, or PBMCs.

Trimming pared 8 bases from V and 0 bases from J, leaving 7 bases between. Germline-derived CDR1 and CDR2 are MGHDK and SYGVNS. The CDR3 is 12 amino acids. The clonotype comes from a man between 40 and 49 years old with acute COVID-19. What was sequenced was PBMCs or T cells enriched from blood (not recorded which). The rearrangement joins TRBV25-1 to TRBJ1-2, with D uncertain. The CDR3 here is CASRGANYGYTF. CDR3 nucleotide sequence: TGTGCCAGCCGGGGAGCTAACTATGGCTACACCTTC.